This TCR beta chain stems from a study of blood T cells in healthy people across ages. This clonotype was counted only a few times. It was with a sample-barcoded 5' primer and a J-beta primer mix that a second PCR of roughly 7 to 12 cycles was run. One entry per CDR3 protein, called by TCRdb with MiXCR from the 5' RACE reads. The repertoire consists of 550,000 to 600,000 distinct CDR3 sequences, with around 48% occurring once and the leading ten covering about 22%. Isolation per sample recovered at least 6.5 million PBMCs. V shed 4 bases, J shed 0 bases, and the junction held 4 bases outside the gene matches. Germline values: CDR1 SGHTA, CDR2 FQGNSA. The CDR3 is 15 amino acids.

Sample: blood. The source of this sequence is a man older than 75 in good health. The chain employs TRBV7-2 and TRBJ2-3; 7 bases line up with TRBD2. The CDR3 reads CASSSGLVSTDTQYF. The CDR3, as DNA: TGTGCCAGCAGCTCCGGACTAGTTAGCACAGATACGCAGTATTTT.